The 11 T cell receptor beta chains in this list originate from one sample, sequenced in a study of CD4 T cells in relation to SARS-CoV-2 and coronaviruses. CD4+ T cells from unexposed donors were obtained before the COVID-19 pandemic (2011-2018). Measured with immunoSEQ multiplex PCR; TCRdb has only the in-frame clones, and not every one. The table lists nearly 70,000 clones, more than 85% of them singletons. The sequenced sample consisted of naive CD4+ T cells from PBMCs. Subset specified: naive CD4+ T cells isolated by negative enrichment. Receptors originate from a human donor in good health.

The J gene is TRBJ2-4, the V gene TRBV29-1, with 8 bases matching TRBD1. Trimming at V came to 6 bases and at J to 3 bases, leaving 7 bases not matched to a gene. This CDR3 contains 14 residues. In germline, CDR1 is SQVTM, CDR2 ANQGSEA. This CDR3 reads CSVHDRGSKNIQYF. The DNA for the CDR3 is TGCAGCGTCCACGACAGGGGCAGCAAAAACATTCAGTACTTC. Complete variable domain (other parts from reference TRBV29-1 and TRBJ2-4): SAVISQKPSRDICQRGTSLTIQCQVDSQVTMMFWYRQQPGQSLTLIATANQGSEATYESGFVIDKFPISRPNLTFSTLTVSNMSPEDSSIYLCSVHDRGSKNIQYFGAGTRLSVL.

The chain combines TRBV7-9 with TRBJ2-7; 10 bases match TRBD1. The trim removed 4 bases at V and 0 bases at J, leaving 3 bases unmatched. There are 15 residues in the CDR3. The germline V gene encodes CDR1 SEHNR and CDR2 FQNEAQ (reference sequence). The CDR3 spells CASSSTGGSSYEQYF. CDR3 DNA sequence: TGTGCCAGCAGCTCGACAGGGGGCAGCTCCTACGAGCAGTACTTC.

This clone was recorded a few times. The rearrangement uses TRBV6-2 or TRBV6-3 and TRBJ2-1; 11 nucleotides line up with TRBD2. The germline V gene encodes CDR1 MNHEY and CDR2 SVGEGT. The CDR3 is made up of 16 amino acids. J was trimmed by 7 bases and V by 2 bases; bases with no gene match: 7. CDR3 loop: CASSYPTSGIRNEQFF. CDR3 DNA sequence: TGTGCCAGCAGTTACCCGACTAGCGGGATTAGGAATGAGCAGTTCTTC.

This chain uses TRBV7-3 with TRBJ2-1, with TRBD1 matching 8 bases. The CDR3 extends over 15 amino acids. V lost 3 bases and J lost 7; bases outside the gene matches: 8. Germline values: CDR1 SGHTA, CDR2 FQGTGA. The chain's CDR3 is CASSFDRGGGNEQFF. CDR3 in DNA: TGTGCCAGCAGCTTCGACAGGGGAGGAGGAAATGAGCAGTTCTTC.

The gene calls are TRBV19 and TRBJ1-4, with D possibly TRBD1 on 6 matching bases. The V end lost 4 bases, the J end lost 3 bases, and 12 bases lay between the germline ends. This CDR3 spans 15 amino acids. CDR1 is LNHDA, CDR2 SQIVND, per germline (reference sequence). The CDR3 region is CASSTVRGPNEKLFF. The DNA for the CDR3 is TGTGCCAGTAGTACCGTCAGGGGCCCTAATGAAAAACTGTTTTTT.

The chain recombines TRBV18 with TRBJ1-1; D is ambiguous. Per the germline V gene, CDR1 is KGHSH and CDR2 is LQKENI. The CDR3 runs to 16 residues. V lost 0 bases to trimming and J lost 4 bases, with 15 bases between them. In DNA form, the CDR3 reads TGTGCCAGCTCACCACCCGCCCGGCCCCCCAGCACTGAAGCTTTCTTT. It encodes CASSPPARPPSTEAFF.

The genes are TRBV5-1 and TRBJ1-2, with TRBD1 matching 7 bases. The junction had 10 bases not matched to a gene; V was cut back by 5 bases and J by 3 bases. This CDR3 is built from 15 residues. The germline gives CDR1 SGHRS, CDR2 YFSETQ. The CDR3 DNA reads TGCGCCAGCAGGTCGACAGGGAGCGCCGACTATGGCTACACCTTC. It encodes CASRSTGSADYGYTF.

This chain joins TRBV28 and TRBJ2-7, with 8 bases lining up with TRBD1. The CDR3 covers 17 residues. Per the germline V gene, CDR1 is MDHEN and CDR2 is SYDVKM. V shed 3 bases and J 0 bases; nucleotides not matched to a gene: 10. The CDR3 nucleotides are TGTGCCAGCAGTTTCATAATCCGGGACAGGAGCTCCTACGAGCAGTACTTC. Translation gives CASSFIIRDRSSYEQYF.

The chain combines TRBV28 with TRBJ1-2; D is undetermined. Trimming cost V 8 bases and J 4 bases, with 14 bases left between them. This CDR3 is 13 amino acids long. Looked up from germline, CDR1 is MDHEN and CDR2 is SYDVKM. CDR3 region: CASWQPGRYGYTF. The CDR3 nucleotides read TGTGCCAGCTGGCAGCCCGGGCGCTATGGCTACACCTTC.

The chain couples TRBV3-1 (or the pseudogene TRBV3-2) to TRBJ1-6; D is unclear. The length of the CDR3 is 12 residues. Germline CDR1 is LGHDT and CDR2 is YNNKEL (reference sequence). The V end lost 5 bases, the J end lost 10 bases, and 9 bases lay between the germline ends. The CDR3 DNA is TGTGCCAGCAGCGGAGGGCTCTCACCCCTCCACTTT. The encoded protein is CASSGGLSPLHF.

This chain connects TRBV29-1 to TRBJ2-2; D is possibly TRBD2 (5 bases). The CDR3 is made up of 16 amino acids. V lost 6 bases to trimming and J lost 3 bases, with 20 bases between them. Germline V gene sequence: CDR1 SQVTM, CDR2 ANQGSEA. CDR3 sequence (DNA): TGCAGCGTACTAAGGGCTTCGGCCGGGGACACCGGGGAGCTGTTTTTT. Protein: CSVLRASAGDTGELFF.